This T cell receptor beta chain was found in a study of T cell responses to AZD1222 COVID-19 vaccine. Study observations and caveats: Clonal diversity may have been underestimated, and the donors were mostly white British, with more females than males. Among AZD1222 vaccinees, only 5 to 7 were seropositive at baseline.

From germline, CDR1 is SNHLY and CDR2 FYNNEI. CDR3 length: 11 amino acids. Trimming stripped 9 bases from V and 8 bases from J, with 13 bases between. As concerns this clone: The antigen is unknown.

The data were produced by immunoSEQ multiplex PCR, yet TCRdb's version contains in-frame clones alone and is incomplete. The data contain 150,000 or so clones, 75% to 95% of them singletons. This material consisted of peripheral blood, taken on day 0 of AZD1222 vaccination. The V and J genes are TRBV2 and TRBJ1-2; D is perhaps TRBD1 (6 bases). The origin of this receptor is an adult in good health. The DNA of the CDR3 is TGTGCCAGAGCCCCAGGGGCGGGCTACACCTTC. It encodes CARAPGAGYTF.